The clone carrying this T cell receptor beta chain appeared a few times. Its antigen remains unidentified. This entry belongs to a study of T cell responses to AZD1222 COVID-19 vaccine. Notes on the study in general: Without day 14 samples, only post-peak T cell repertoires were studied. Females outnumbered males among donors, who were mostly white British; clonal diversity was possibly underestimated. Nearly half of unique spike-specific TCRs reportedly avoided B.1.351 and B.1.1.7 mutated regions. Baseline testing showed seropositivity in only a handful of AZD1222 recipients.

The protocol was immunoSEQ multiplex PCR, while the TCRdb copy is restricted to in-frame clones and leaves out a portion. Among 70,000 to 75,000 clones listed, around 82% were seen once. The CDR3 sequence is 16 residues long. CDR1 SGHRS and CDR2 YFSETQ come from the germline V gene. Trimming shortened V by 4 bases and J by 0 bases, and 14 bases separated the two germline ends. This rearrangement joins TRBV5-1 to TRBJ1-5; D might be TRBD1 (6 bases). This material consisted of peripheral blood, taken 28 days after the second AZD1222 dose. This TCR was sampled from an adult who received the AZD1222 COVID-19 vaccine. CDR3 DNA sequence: TGCGCCAGCAGCCCGAATGGACAGAATAGCAATCAGCCCCAGCATTTT. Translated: CASSPNGQNSNQPQHF. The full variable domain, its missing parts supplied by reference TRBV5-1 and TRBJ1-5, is KAGVTQTPRYLIKTRGQQVTLSCSPISGHRSVSWYQQTPGQGLQFLFEYFSETQRNKGNFPGRFSGRQFSNSRSEMNVSTLELGDSALYLCASSPNGQNSNQPQHFGDGTRLSIL.